This T cell receptor beta chain was captured in a study of radiation and T cells in renal cell carcinoma. Findings and caveats of the study: From baseline, blood top tumor clonotypes peaked at 2 weeks post-radiation.

Remarks on this clone: As yet, its antigen is unknown.

The time point: blood 2 weeks post-SBRT. The treatment was: 15 Gy SBRT to primary tumor, nephrectomy 4 weeks later. After SBRT, blood was collected at 2 and 4 weeks, plus baseline. This renal cell carcinoma was of the clear cell type. Repertoires were generated with immunoSEQ multiplex PCR, while TCRdb's copy carries only in-frame clones and drops some. The repertoire holds roughly 140,000 clones, with 80% to 90% as singletons. This clonotype originated in a woman in her fifties or sixties with renal cell carcinoma. The specimen was blood, collected from a patient whose treatment included radiotherapy and nephrectomy.

The CDR3 region is CASSQGMWYGYTF. DNA of the CDR3: TGCGCCAGCAGCCAAGGGATGTGGTATGGCTACACCTTC. The V call is TRBV4-3, the J call TRBJ1-2; D unresolved. Between the trimmed V and J ends, which lost 1 base and 5 bases, there was a span of 8 bases. The germline gives CDR1 LGHNA, CDR2 YSLEER. The CDR3 runs 13 residues.